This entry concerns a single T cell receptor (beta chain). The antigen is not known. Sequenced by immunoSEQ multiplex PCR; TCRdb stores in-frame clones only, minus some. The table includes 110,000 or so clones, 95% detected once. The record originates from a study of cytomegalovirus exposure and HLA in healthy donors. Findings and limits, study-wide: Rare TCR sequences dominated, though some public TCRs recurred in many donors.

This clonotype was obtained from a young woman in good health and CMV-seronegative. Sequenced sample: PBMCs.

The CDR3 sequence is CASTSPRGTSPLHF. The CDR3 coding sequence is TGTGCCAGCACCTCTCCCAGGGGGACGTCACCCCTCCACTTT. The chain carries TRBV28 and TRBJ1-6; TRBD1 matches at 7 bases. Germline lookup yields CDR1 MDHEN and CDR2 SYDVKM. V was clipped by 7 bases and J by 10 bases; unmatched bases: 10. The CDR3 loop spans 14 amino acids. Variable domain in full (rest from reference TRBV28 and TRBJ1-6): DVKVTQSSRYLVKRTGEKVFLECVQDMDHENMFWYRQDPGLGLRLIYFSYDVKMKEKGDIPEGYSVSREKKERFSLILESASTNQTSMYLCASTSPRGTSPLHFGNGTRLTVT.